The 2 T cell receptor beta chains given below trace back to one sample, sequenced in a study of cytomegalovirus exposure and HLA in healthy donors. PCR employed 60 Vbeta and 13 Jbeta primers. Sequencing was performed with immunoSEQ multiplex PCR; in TCRdb, only in-frame clones are kept and a portion is missing. The repertoire holds over 130,000 clones, with roughly 77% as singletons. Sample: PBMCs. The receptor set was obtained from a human donor in good health.

The chain couples TRBV15 to TRBJ1-1, with a tentative D call TRBD1 (5 bases). Germline V lookup: CDR1 LNHNV, CDR2 YYDKDF (reference sequence). The CDR3 consists of 14 residues. V was cut by 3 bases and J by 0 bases, with 8 bases left in between. The CDR3, as DNA: TGTGCCACCAGCAGCGGACAATTGAACACTGAAGCTTTCTTT. This encodes CATSSGQLNTEAFF.

The gene calls are TRBV7-2 and TRBJ1-1; 8 bases match TRBD1. V shed 5 bases, J shed 3 bases, and the junction held 8 bases outside the gene matches. There are 15 residues in the CDR3. Germline lookup yields CDR1 SGHTA and CDR2 FQGNSA. This CDR3 reads CASSNFRGLDTEAFF. The CDR3 nucleotides read TGTGCCAGCAGCAATTTCAGGGGGCTCGACACTGAAGCTTTCTTT.